This section outlines one T cell receptor (beta chain) sequence together with its context. Its antigen is as yet unknown. The data were taken from a study of T cell responses to AZD1222 COVID-19 vaccine. Sequencing used immunoSEQ multiplex PCR; TCRdb keeps in-frame clones, though not all of them. The sample carries some 150,000 clones, around 94% recorded once. Study-wide results and caveats: Donors in the cohort were predominantly white British and more often female, and clonal diversity was possibly underestimated. Repertoires were obtained only post-peak T cell response.

The length of the CDR3 is 14 residues. V lost 4 bases, J lost 1 base, and 4 bases stayed unmatched. Germline V lookup: CDR1 SGHKS, CDR2 YYEKEE (reference sequence). The sequence came from an adult in good health. Specimen: peripheral blood, collected on day 0 of AZD1222 vaccination. This chain joins TRBV5-5 and TRBJ2-5, with 7 bases fitting TRBD2. The CDR3 region is CASSTIAGQETQYF. In nucleotides, the CDR3 is TGTGCCAGCAGCACAATAGCGGGCCAAGAGACCCAGTACTTC. The whole variable domain, remainder taken from reference TRBV5-5 and TRBJ2-5, is DAGVTQSPTHLIKTRGQQVTLRCSPISGHKSVSWYQQVLGQGPQFIFQYYEKEERGRGNFPDRFSARQFPNYSSELNVNALLLGDSALYLCASSTIAGQETQYFGPGTRLLVL.